This T cell receptor (beta chain) was obtained from a study of blood T cell repertoires in COVID-19. Overall study context: Acute-phase and convalescent COVID-19 samples originated in the United States, Italy and Spain. Sources were T cells, B-cell-depleted T cells, or PBMCs; the material itself was cDNA or gDNA.

As processed by the authors: Amplification from reference gene primers served as the basis for estimated nucleated cell counts. Assay: immunoSEQ multiplex PCR; the TCRdb copy retains only in-frame clones and omits some. V, J and clone size reflect that table, while D and trimming were determined from the DNA. The repertoire holds under 200,000 clones, with 80% to 90% as singletons. Germline V gene data show CDR1 as MDHEN and CDR2 as SYDVKM. Trimming cost V 6 bases and J 5 bases, with 13 bases left between them. There are 14 residues in the CDR3. V and J are TRBV28 and TRBJ1-4; D is ambiguous. The sequence derives from a woman older than 75 with acute or convalescent COVID-19. Material: peripheral blood. This chain's CDR3 is CASSPGRENEKLFF. CDR3 bases: TGTGCCAGCAGCCCCGGACGGGAAAATGAAAAACTGTTTTTT.